This T cell receptor beta chain was captured by sequencing in a study of beta chain features in type 1 diabetes (dated by TCRdb to the late 2010s). Background for the entire study: Patients and healthy donors did not differ in mean age, gender distribution, total cell number or subset yield. Regulatory and stem cell-like memory subsets were isolated from only 8 patients and roughly eight healthy donors, whereas naive and central memory subsets came from all 30 or so donors. A total of 107,917,701 sorted cells were examined across all samples, and a strong correlation was observed between cell number per subset and RNA yield. The study compared the TCRB repertoires of sorted circulating CD4+ T cell subsets in recently diagnosed type 1 diabetes patients with those in matched healthy donors.

What the work shows at the level of the full study, not this receptor alone: Because cDNA rather than genomic DNA was sequenced, highly expressing activated cells could have been over-represented, although no difference in activation and CD3 levels was found between groups. Only small numbers of individuals were included in the HLA sub-analyses, which left unresolved whether HLA type had any influence on TCRB rearrangement. Shorter templates might have been favored by PCR, but patient and control samples were amplified and corrected together, so both groups would have been affected equally by any skew. Type 1 diabetes patients showed a moderate but significant shortening of TCRB CDR3 length in all four CD4+ subsets. Patients with type 1 diabetes made fewer insertions and deleted more nucleotides at VDJ recombination sites, implying thymic rearrangement abnormalities. Naive, central memory and regulatory TCRB repertoires appeared to be more similar among patients than among healthy donors.

This clone was seen only once. Its recognized antigen is unknown. No much larger clonotype is one base removed from it; base qualities were not supplied. The germline V gene encodes CDR1 MNHNY and CDR2 SVGAGI (reference sequence). V sheds 6 bases and J sheds 0 bases, leaving 9 bases between their ends. Including cysteine and phenylalanine, the CDR3 has 14 amino acids. This entry keeps only the CDR3 DNA: 42 bases, framed from base 1. All of the isolated RNA was reverse transcribed with the High Capacity cDNA Reverse Transcription Kit, so expressed TCRB transcripts were sequenced. Naive, central memory and regulatory T cell samples underwent deep immunoSEQ sequencing, averaging about 3.57 million total reads per sample. Sorted cells were lysed in RLT buffer, and RNA was extracted using DNase-treated RNeasy Micro or Mini kits according to cell number. Each cell subset was processed separately to prevent cross-contamination, with patient and healthy donor samples processed together. The immunoSEQ multiplex PCR was used to amplify TCRB sequences from cDNA, generating 87-bp fragments that spanned the CDR3 region. Amplicons were sequenced on the Illumina HiSeq platform. As for how the authors treated the data: PCR bias was corrected computationally using synthetic template baselines, and reads within Hamming distance 2 were collapsed, with unmergeable singletons discarded. Reads were aligned against IMGT so that V, D and J genes, CDR3 length and insertions or deletions at six rearrangement sites could be assigned. Clonotype counts were normalized to sorted cell number within each subset before computing true diversity and Gini coefficients with the tcR R package. Repertoire sharing was quantified using the overlap coefficient calculated on TCRB nucleotide sequences. Out-of-frame TCRB sequences from naive cells were analyzed to stand in for the pre-selection repertoire. What TCRdb holds here is the immuneACCESS table cut down to in-frame rearrangements. Part of the clones is not present; checked against another copy, under half of the missing clones reflect an unresolved V gene, and the others are unexplained. The V and J calls and clone size were taken over from that table, and D and trimming were inferred from the DNA. The sample includes 600,000 or so clones, with around 11% observed a single time. The leading ten clones occupy more than 0.095% of the sample.

A single peripheral blood draw of around 120 mL on average was collected from each donor into heparinised tubes. A BD FACSAria II and a panel including CD45RO, CCR7, CD25, CD127, CD95 and CD27 were used to sort naive, central memory, regulatory and stem cell-like memory CD4+ T cells. A purity above 95% was achieved for all sorted populations. Right away, PBMCs were isolated by Lymphoprep density gradient centrifugation and were stained directly, with no culture step. So that batch effects would be minimized, each experiment stained and sorted samples in pairs, pairing one healthy donor with one patient.

The chain is made from TRBV6-6 and TRBJ1-3; the best D guess is TRBD1, with 6 bases matching. The specimen was naive CD4+ T cells from blood. According to the study, the label for this sample's cell subset or site signals: true naive CD4+ T cells. This clonotype originated in a man aged 25-45 years with type 1 diabetes. The sequenced DNA: TGTGCCAGCAGCAGGACAGTCTCTGGAAACACCATATATTTT. This codes for CASSRTVSGNTIYF.